The entry that follows covers one T cell receptor beta chain sequence. Its antigen is undetermined. A junction boundary mismatches the germline segment, possibly from a read error. This record comes from a study of tumor and adjacent non-tumor tissue in lung cancer. In the study overall: The patients, 10 men and roughly 5 women, were about 31 to 80 with stage I to III disease. Findings and caveats of the study: Compared with tumor, normal lung showed significantly lower TCR diversity.

No cell sorting was done before RNA was extracted from the tissue. The library came from three nested PCR rounds adapted from ARM-PCR protocols. TCRdb reprocessed the multiplex PCR reads with MiXCR, giving one entry per CDR3 protein. The sample yields under 140,000 distinct CDR3 sequences, over 75% seen once. This sequence was found in a man in his 70s with non-small cell lung cancer. Sequences were obtained from lung tumor tissue.

Written as DNA, the CDR3 is TGTGCCAGCAGCCAAGATCGAAGGCTTGAATCTTTCTTT. Residues: CASSQDRRLESFF. J is TRBJ1-1 and V is TRBV4-2; no clear D. This CDR3 contains 13 residues. In germline, CDR1 is LGHNA, CDR2 YNFKEQ.